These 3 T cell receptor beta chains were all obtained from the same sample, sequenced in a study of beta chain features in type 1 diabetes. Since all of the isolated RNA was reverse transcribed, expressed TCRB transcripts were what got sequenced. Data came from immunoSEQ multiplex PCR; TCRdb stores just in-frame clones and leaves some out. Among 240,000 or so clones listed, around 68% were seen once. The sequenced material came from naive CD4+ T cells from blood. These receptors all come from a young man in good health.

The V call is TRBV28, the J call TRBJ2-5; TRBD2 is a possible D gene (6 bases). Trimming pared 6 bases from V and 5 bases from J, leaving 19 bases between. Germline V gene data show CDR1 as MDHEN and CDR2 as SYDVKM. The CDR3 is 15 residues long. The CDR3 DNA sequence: TGTGCCAGCAGCCCCAACCGGGGGATCTGGGAGACCCAGTACTTC. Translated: CASSPNRGIWETQYF.

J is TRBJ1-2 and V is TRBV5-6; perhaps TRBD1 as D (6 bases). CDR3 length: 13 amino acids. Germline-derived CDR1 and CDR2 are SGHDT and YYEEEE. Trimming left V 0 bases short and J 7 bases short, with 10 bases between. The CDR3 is CASSLDRVAGYTF. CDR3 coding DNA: TGTGCCAGCAGCTTGGACAGGGTTGCTGGCTACACCTTC.

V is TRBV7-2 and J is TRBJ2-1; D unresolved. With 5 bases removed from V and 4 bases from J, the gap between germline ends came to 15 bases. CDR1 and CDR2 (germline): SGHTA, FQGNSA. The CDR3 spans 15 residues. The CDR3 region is CASSQNYNNYNEQFF. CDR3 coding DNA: TGTGCCAGCAGCCAGAACTACAATAATTACAATGAGCAGTTCTTC.